This T cell receptor beta chain came from a study of blood T cell repertoires in COVID-19. The method was immunoSEQ multiplex PCR; TCRdb's version includes in-frame clones alone and lacks a portion of them. The table records around 250,000 clones, about nine tenths of them present only once. Trimming took off 4 bases at V and 5 bases at J, with 6 bases between the two ends. The germline V gene encodes CDR1 SGHAT and CDR2 FQNNGV. This CDR3 is built from 12 residues. This sequence joins TRBV11-2 and TRBJ2-1, with no clear D. The sequence was obtained from a woman in her 30s with active or convalescent COVID-19. The sample comprised peripheral blood. CDR3: CASSSQDNEQFF. CDR3 in DNA: TGTGCCAGCAGCTCCCAGGACAATGAGCAGTTCTTC.